The clone carrying this T cell receptor beta chain was seen more than once but under ten times. This entry belongs to a study of regulatory T cells in long-lasting Graves disease. The V gene's germline CDR1 is DFQATT and CDR2 SNEGSKA (reference sequence). The V and J ends lost 4 bases and 8 bases, in that order; junction bases with no gene match: 11. There are 15 residues in the CDR3. Time point of the sample: persistent/refractory GD, antithyroid drugs over 5 years with positive TRAb. RNA extracted from PBMCs served as the sequencing template. Researchers made TCR beta libraries by using iRepertoire HTBI primers and running Arm-PCR on CDR3 regions. TCRdb redid the calling of the multiplex PCR reads with MiXCR, one entry per CDR3 protein. The sample holds approximately 400,000 distinct CDR3 sequences, 23% seen once.

The sequence was obtained from a female donor with Graves disease. The source was peripheral blood mononuclear cells (PBMCs), collected when the disease was refractory, from a patient treated with antithyroid drugs. The V and J genes are TRBV20-1 and TRBJ2-1; TRBD2 matches 10 bases. CDR3 sequence: CSANPLAGDSYEQFF. The CDR3 region has the DNA TGCAGTGCTAACCCTCTAGCGGGAGATAGCTATGAGCAGTTCTTC.